One and the same sample provided the 9 T cell receptor beta chains below, sequenced in a study of blood T cell repertoires in COVID-19. Some clones are missing from TCRdb's copy, which holds only in-frame ones; the method was immunoSEQ multiplex PCR. This sample has 120,000 to 150,000 clones, with over 75% found just once. Input material: PBMCs or T cells enriched from blood (not recorded which). Receptor source: a woman in her twenties or thirties with acute COVID-19.

V gene TRBV6-5 combines with J gene TRBJ1-2, with 9 bases fitting TRBD1. Germline trimming cut 6 bases from V and 8 bases from J; bases unmatched to any gene: 10. The germline V gene encodes CDR1 MNHEY and CDR2 SVGAGI. This CDR3 is 14 amino acids long. CDR3 residues: CASSATRTGEGYTF. CDR3 in DNA: TGTGCCAGCAGCGCTACCCGGACAGGGGAGGGCTACACCTTC.

The V gene is TRBV6-5, the J gene TRBJ2-7; D may be TRBD1 (6 bases). The V end was cut by 11 bases, the J end by 4 bases, with 15 bases between. Germline V lookup: CDR1 MNHEY, CDR2 SVGAGI. CDR3 length: 12 amino acids. The CDR3 here is CACRPTGYEQYF. The CDR3 nucleotides are TGTGCCTGCCGCCCAACAGGGTACGAGCAGTACTTC.

This clone has a single count. V is TRBV19 and J is TRBJ2-7; D possibly corresponds to TRBD1 (5 bases). CDR3 size: 14 residues. Germline V gives CDR1 LNHDA, CDR2 SQIVND (reference sequence). Trimming removed 3 bases from V and 4 bases from J, with 13 bases in between. CDR3 in amino acids: CASSIGQGIYEQYF. The CDR3 DNA reads as TGTGCCAGTAGTATCGGTCAGGGCATTTACGAGCAGTACTTC.

CDR3 residues: CASSLPGRVNTEAFF. The CDR3 DNA follows: TGTGCCAGCAGCCTGCCCGGCAGGGTCAACACTGAAGCTTTCTTT. This rearrangement joins TRBV7-9 to TRBJ1-1, with D tentatively TRBD1 (5 bases). V was shortened by 5 bases and J by 2 bases, with 15 bases between the two germline ends. Germline V gene data show CDR1 as SEHNR and CDR2 as FQNEAQ (reference sequence). CDR3 length: 15 residues. Based on the CDR3 plus reference TRBV7-9 and TRBJ1-1, the full variable domain is DTGVSQNPRHKITKRGQNVTFRCDPISEHNRLYWYRQTLGQGPEFLTYFQNEAQLEKSRLLSDRFSAERPKGSFSTLEIQRTEQGDSAMYLCASSLPGRVNTEAFFGQGTRLTVV.

The chain couples TRBV7-8 to TRBJ1-2, with 7 bases lining up with TRBD1. This CDR3 spans 14 amino acids. Germline trimming cut 2 bases from V and 8 bases from J; bases unmatched to any gene: 8. From germline, CDR1 is SGHVS and CDR2 FQNEAQ. CDR3 sequence (DNA): TGTGCCAGCAGCTTAACCCGACAGGGTCAGGGCTACACCTTC. This gives the protein CASSLTRQGQGYTF.

V is TRBV28 and J is TRBJ1-1; 7 bases fit TRBD1. From germline, CDR1 is MDHEN and CDR2 SYDVKM. This CDR3 comprises 13 residues. Trimming cost V 4 bases and J 4 bases; bases outside gene matches: 3. The CDR3 region is CASSWTGGTEAFF. For the CDR3, the DNA is TGTGCCAGCAGTTGGACAGGAGGCACTGAAGCTTTCTTT.

CDR3 in amino acids: CASSHQGYTEAFF. The CDR3, as DNA: TGTGCCAGCAGCCACCAGGGTTACACTGAAGCTTTCTTT. The chain uses TRBV13 and TRBJ1-1; D possibly corresponds to TRBD1 (5 bases). V gave up 5 bases and J gave up 3 bases, with 10 bases separating them. CDR1 and CDR2 from the germline V gene are PRHDT and FYEKMQ (reference sequence). The CDR3 has 13 amino acids.

The chain uses TRBV6-5 and TRBJ2-7; the D gene is possibly TRBD1 (5 bases). Germline CDR1 is MNHEY and CDR2 is SVGAGI. V was trimmed by 5 bases and J by 2 bases, leaving 16 bases between them. This CDR3 spans 15 amino acids. The CDR3 region has the DNA TGTGCCAGCAGTCTACAGGTTACTCAGGCCTACGAGCAGTACTTC. Translating gives CASSLQVTQAYEQYF.

The chain employs TRBV21-1 and TRBJ2-5; the table's D gene call, TRBD1, was not cross checked with the DNA. TRBV21-1 is listed as a pseudogene. CDR3 length: 11 amino acids. CDR3 in amino acids: CARQGQETQYF. Written as DNA, the CDR3 is TGTGCCCGACAGGGGCAAGAGACCCAGTACTTC.